This T cell receptor beta chain derives from a study of beta chain features in type 1 diabetes. The study's findings and limits: Within each of all four CD4+ subsets, Type 1 diabetes patients had TCRB CDR3s that were moderately but significantly shorter. Comparison showed that naive, central memory and Treg TCRB repertoires appeared more similar among patients than among healthy donors.

Sorting of CD4+ naive, central memory, regulatory and stem cell-like memory cells was performed via CD45RO/CCR7/CD25/CD127/CD95/CD27. Every bit of the isolated RNA underwent reverse transcription, so sequencing read expressed TCRB transcripts. Naive, central memory and regulatory T cell samples averaged about 3.57 million immunoSEQ reads each. Here immunoSEQ multiplex PCR was the method, and the copy in TCRdb shows in-frame clones only, minus some. The data contain roughly 300,000 clones, 13% to 15% of them singletons. Germline V CDR1 and CDR2: MDHEN, SYDVKM. V trimming: 5 bases; J trimming: 4 bases; junction bases outside the gene matches: 6. The CDR3 is 14 residues long. A few counts support this clone. As yet, its antigen is unknown.

The sample comprised naive CD4+ T cells from blood. V is TRBV28 and J is TRBJ1-2; TRBD1 matches 8 bases. This clonotype originated in a man younger than 45 with type 1 diabetes. The CDR3 nucleotides read TGTGCCAGCAGTACGTCCGGGACAGGCTATGGCTACACCTTC. This codes for CASSTSGTGYGYTF.